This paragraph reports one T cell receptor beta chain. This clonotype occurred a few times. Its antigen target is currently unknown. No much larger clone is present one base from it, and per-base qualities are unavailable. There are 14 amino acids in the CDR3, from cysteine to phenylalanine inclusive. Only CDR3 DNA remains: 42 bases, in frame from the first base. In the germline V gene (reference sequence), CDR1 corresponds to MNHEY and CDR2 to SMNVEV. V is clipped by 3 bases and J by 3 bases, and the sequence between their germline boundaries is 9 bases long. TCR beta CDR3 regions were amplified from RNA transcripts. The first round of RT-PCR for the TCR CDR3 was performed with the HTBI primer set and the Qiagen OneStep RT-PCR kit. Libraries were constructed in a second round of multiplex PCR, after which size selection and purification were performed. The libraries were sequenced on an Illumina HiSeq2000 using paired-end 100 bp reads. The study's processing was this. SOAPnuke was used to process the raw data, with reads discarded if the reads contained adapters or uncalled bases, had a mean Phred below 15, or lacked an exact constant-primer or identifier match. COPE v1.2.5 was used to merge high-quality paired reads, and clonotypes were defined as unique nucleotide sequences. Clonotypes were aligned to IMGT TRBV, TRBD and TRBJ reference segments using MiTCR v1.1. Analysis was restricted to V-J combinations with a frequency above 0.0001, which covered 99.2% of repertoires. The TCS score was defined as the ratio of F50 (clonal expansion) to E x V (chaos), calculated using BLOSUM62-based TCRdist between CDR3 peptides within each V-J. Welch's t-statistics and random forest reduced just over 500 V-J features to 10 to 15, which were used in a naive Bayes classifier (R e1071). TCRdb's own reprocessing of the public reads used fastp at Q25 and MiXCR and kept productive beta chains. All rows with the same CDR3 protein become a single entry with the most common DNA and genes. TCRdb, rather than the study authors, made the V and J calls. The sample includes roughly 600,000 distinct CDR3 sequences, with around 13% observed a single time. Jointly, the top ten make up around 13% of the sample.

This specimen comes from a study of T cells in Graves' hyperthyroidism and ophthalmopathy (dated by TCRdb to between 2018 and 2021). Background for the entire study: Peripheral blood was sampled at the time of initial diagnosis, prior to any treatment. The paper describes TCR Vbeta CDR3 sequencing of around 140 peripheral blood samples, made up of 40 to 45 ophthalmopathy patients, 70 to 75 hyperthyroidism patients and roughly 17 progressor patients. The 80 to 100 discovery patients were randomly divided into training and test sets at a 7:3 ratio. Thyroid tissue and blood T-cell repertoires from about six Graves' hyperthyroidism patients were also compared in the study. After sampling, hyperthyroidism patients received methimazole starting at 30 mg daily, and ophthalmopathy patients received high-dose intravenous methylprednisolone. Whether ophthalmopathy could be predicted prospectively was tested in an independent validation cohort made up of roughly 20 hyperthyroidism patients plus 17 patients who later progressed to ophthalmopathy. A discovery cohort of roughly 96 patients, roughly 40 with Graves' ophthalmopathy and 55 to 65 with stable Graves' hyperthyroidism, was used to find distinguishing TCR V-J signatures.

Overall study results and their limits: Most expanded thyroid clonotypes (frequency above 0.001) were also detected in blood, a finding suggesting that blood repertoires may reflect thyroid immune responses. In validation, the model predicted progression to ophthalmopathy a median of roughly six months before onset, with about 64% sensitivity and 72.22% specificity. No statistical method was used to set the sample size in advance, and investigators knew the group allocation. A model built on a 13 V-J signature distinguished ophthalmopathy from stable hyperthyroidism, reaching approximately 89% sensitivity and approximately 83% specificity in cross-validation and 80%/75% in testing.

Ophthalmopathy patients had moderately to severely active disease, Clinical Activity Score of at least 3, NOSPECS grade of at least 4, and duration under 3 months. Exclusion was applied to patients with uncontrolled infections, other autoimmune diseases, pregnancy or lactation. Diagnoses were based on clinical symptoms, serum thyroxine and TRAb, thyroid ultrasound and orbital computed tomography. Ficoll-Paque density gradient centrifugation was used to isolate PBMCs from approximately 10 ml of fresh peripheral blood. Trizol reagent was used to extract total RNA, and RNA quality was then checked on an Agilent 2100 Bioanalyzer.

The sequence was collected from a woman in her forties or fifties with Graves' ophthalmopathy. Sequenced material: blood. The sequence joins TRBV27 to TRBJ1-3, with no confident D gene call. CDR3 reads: CASSFRGLGNTIYF. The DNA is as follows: TGTGCCAGCAGTTTCCGGGGTCTTGGAAACACCATATATTTT.